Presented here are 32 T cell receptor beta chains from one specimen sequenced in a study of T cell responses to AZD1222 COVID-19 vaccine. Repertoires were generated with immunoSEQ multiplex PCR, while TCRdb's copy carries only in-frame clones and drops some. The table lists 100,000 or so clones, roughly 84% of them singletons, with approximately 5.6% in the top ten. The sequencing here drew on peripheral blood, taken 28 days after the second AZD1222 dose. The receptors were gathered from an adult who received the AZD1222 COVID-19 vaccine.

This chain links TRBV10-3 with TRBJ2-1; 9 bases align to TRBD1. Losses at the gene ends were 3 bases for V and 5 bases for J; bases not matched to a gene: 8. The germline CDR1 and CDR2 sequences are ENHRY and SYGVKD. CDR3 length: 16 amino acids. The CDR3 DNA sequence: TGTGCCATCAGTGACCAGGACAGGGGAGCAAACAATGAGCAGTTCTTC. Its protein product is CAISDQDRGANNEQFF.

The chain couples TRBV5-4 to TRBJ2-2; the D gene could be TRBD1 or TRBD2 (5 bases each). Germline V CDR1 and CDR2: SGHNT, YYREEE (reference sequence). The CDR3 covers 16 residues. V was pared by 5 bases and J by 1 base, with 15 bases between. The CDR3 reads CASSPVGARNTGELFF. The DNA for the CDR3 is TGTGCCAGCAGTCCGGTCGGGGCCCGGAACACCGGGGAGCTGTTTTTT.

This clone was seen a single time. CDR3 region: CASSLSPTTTYEQYF. The CDR3 coding sequence is TGTGCCAGCAGCTTGAGCCCGACCACTACCTACGAGCAGTACTTC. The rearrangement uses TRBV5-6 and TRBJ2-7, with D unclear. This CDR3 is built from 15 residues. Trimming took 1 base from V and 2 from J, leaving 13 bases between them. Germline values: CDR1 SGHDT, CDR2 YYEEEE. The variable domain in full, completed from reference TRBV5-6 and TRBJ2-7, reads DAGVTQSPTHLIKTRGQQVTLRCSPKSGHDTVSWYQQALGQGPQFIFQYYEEEERQRGNFPDRFSGHQFPNYSSELNVNALLLGDSALYLCASSLSPTTTYEQYFGPGTRLTVT.

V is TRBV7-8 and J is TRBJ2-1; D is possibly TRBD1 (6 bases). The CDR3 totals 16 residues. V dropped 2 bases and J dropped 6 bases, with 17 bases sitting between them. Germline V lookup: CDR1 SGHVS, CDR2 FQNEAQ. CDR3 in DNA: TGTGCCAGCAGCTTACAAGCCGGGACAAGACTCAATGAGCAGTTCTTC. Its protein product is CASSLQAGTRLNEQFF.

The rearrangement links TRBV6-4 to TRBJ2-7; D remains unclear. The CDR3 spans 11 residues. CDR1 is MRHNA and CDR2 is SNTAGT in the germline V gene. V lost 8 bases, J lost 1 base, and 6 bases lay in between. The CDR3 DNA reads TGTGCCAGCCCCGCATCCTACGAGCAGTACTTC. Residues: CASPASYEQYF.

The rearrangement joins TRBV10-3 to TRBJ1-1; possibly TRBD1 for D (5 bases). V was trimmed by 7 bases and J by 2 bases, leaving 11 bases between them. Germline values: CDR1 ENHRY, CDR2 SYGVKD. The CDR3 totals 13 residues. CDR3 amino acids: CAITGQGNTEAFF. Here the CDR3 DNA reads TGTGCCATCACAGGGCAGGGAAACACTGAAGCTTTCTTT.

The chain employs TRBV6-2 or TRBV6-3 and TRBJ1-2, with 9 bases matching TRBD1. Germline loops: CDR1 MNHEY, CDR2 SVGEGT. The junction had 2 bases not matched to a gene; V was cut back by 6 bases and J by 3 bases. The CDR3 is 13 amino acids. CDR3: CASSWTGDYGYTF. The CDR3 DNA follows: TGTGCCAGCAGCTGGACAGGGGACTATGGCTACACCTTC.

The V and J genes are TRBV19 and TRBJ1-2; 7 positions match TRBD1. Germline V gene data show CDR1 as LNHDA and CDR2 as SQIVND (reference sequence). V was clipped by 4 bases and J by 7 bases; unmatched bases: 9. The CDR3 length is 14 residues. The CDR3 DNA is TGTGCCAGTAGTACCCGGACAGGAAATGCTGGCTACACCTTC. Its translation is CASSTRTGNAGYTF.

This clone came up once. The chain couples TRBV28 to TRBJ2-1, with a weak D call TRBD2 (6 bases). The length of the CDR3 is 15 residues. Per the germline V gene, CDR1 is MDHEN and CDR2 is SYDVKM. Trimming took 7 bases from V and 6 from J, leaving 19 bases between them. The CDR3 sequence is CASTPRRRRGNEQFF. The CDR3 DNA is TGTGCCAGCACCCCAAGACGTAGGAGGGGCAATGAGCAGTTCTTC.

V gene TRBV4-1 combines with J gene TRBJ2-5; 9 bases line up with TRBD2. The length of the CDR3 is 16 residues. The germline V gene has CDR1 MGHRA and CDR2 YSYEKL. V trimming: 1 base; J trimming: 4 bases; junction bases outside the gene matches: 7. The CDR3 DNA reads TGCGCCAGCAGCCAAGGGGCTAGCGGGACGGGAGAGACCCAGTACTTC. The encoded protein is CASSQGASGTGETQYF.

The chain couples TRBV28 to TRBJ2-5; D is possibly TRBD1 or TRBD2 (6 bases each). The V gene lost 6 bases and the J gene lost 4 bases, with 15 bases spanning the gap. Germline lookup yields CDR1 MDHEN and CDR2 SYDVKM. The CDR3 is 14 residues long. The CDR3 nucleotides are TGTGCCAGCAGGAAGGGGGGATGGGGAGAGACCCAGTACTTC. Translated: CASRKGGWGETQYF.

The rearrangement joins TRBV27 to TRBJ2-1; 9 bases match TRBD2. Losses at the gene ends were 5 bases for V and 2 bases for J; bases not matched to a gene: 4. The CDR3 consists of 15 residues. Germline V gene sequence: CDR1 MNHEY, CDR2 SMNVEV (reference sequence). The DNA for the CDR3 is TGTGCCAGCAGTCTCAGACTAGCGGCCTACAATGAGCAGTTCTTC. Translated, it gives CASSLRLAAYNEQFF.

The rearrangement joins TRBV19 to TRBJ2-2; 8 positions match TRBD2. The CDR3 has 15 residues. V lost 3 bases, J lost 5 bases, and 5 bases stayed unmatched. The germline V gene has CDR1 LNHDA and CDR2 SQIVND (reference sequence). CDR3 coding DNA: TGTGCCAGTAGTATCGGGACTAGAGGTACCGGGGAGCTGTTTTTT. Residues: CASSIGTRGTGELFF.

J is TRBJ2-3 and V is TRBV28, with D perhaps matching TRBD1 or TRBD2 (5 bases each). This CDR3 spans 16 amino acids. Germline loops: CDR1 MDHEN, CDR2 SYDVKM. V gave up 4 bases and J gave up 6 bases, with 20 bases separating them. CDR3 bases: TGTGCCAGCAGTTCATCCAGGGACCGGAGGAGGGATACGCAGTATTTT. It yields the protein CASSSSRDRRRDTQYF. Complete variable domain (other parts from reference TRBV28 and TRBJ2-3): DVKVTQSSRYLVKRTGEKVFLECVQDMDHENMFWYRQDPGLGLRLIYFSYDVKMKEKGDIPEGYSVSREKKERFSLILESASTNQTSMYLCASSSSRDRRRDTQYFGPGTRLTVL.

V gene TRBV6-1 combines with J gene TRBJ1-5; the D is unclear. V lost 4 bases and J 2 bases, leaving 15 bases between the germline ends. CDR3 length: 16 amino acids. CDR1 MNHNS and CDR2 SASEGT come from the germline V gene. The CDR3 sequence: CASSGTVSRGNQPQHF. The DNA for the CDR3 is TGTGCCAGCAGTGGGACGGTGTCTAGGGGCAATCAGCCCCAGCATTTT.

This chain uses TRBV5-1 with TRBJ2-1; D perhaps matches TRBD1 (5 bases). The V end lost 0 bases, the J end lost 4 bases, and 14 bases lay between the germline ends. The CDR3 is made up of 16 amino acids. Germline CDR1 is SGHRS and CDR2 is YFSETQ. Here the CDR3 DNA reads TGCGCCAGCAGCTTGGGACAGAGTAGAGGATACAATGAGCAGTTCTTC. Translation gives CASSLGQSRGYNEQFF.

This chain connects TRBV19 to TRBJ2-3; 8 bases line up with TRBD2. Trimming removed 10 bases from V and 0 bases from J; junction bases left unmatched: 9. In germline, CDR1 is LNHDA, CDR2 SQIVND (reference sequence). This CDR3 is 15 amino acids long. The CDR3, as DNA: TGTGCCACCCACGGGGGGGGCCCAAGCACAGATACGCAGTATTTT. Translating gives CATHGGGPSTDTQYF.

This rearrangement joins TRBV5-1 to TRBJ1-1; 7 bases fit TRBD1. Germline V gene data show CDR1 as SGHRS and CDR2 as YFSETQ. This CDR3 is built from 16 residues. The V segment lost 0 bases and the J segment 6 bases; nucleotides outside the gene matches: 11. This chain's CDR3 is CASSLDRTRGTPEAFF. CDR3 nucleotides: TGCGCCAGCAGCTTGGATAGGACCAGGGGGACTCCTGAAGCTTTCTTT.

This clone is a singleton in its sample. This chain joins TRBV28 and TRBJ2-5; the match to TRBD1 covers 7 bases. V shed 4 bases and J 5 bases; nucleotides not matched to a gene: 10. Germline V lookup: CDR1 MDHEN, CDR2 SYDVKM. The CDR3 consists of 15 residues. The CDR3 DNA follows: TGTGCCAGCAGTTCTGACAGGGAGCAGCGGGAGACCCAGTACTTC. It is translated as CASSSDREQRETQYF.

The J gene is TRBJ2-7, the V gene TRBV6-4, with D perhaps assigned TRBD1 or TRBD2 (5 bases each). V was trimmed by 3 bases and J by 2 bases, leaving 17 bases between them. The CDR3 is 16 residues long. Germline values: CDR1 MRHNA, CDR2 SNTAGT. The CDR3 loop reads CASSELALRDPYEQYF. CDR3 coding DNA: TGTGCCAGCAGTGAGCTCGCCCTCAGGGACCCCTACGAGCAGTACTTC.

In DNA form, the CDR3 reads TGTGCCAGCAGCCGGGGGCTGGGCGGGGAGCTGTTTTTT. It specifies CASSRGLGGELFF. J is TRBJ2-2 and V is TRBV11-2; possibly TRBD1 or TRBD2 for D (6 bases each). Germline V CDR1 and CDR2: SGHAT, FQNNGV. CDR3 length: 13 amino acids. Trimming removed 5 bases from V and 7 bases from J, with 11 bases in between.

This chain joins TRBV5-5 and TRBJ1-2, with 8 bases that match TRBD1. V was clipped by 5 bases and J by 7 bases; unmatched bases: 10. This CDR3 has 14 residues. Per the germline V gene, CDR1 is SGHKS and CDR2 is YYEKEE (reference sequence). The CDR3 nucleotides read TGTGCCAGCAGGCGACAGGGGAGCGAGGCTGGCTACACCTTC. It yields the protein CASRRQGSEAGYTF.

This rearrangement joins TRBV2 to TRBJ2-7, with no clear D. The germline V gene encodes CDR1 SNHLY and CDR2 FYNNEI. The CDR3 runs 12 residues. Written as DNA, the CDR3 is TGTGCCAGCAGCAAGTTGGATCGACTCCTCTTTGTC. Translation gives CASSKLDRLLFV.

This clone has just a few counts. DNA of the CDR3: TGTGCCAGCAGTTACCGCGCGGGAGGCTACGAGCAGTACTTC. Protein product: CASSYRAGGYEQYF. The V call is TRBV6-2 or TRBV6-3, the J call TRBJ2-7; 8 nucleotides align to TRBD2. CDR1 is MNHEY and CDR2 is SVGEGT in the germline V gene. Unmatched junction bases numbered 3, after V lost 2 bases and J lost 3 bases. This CDR3 contains 14 residues.

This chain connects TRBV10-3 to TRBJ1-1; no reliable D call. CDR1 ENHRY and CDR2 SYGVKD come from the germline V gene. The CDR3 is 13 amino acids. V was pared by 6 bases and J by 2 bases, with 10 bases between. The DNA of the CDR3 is TGTGCCATCAGAACTCTACTTAACACTGAAGCTTTCTTT. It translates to CAIRTLLNTEAFF.

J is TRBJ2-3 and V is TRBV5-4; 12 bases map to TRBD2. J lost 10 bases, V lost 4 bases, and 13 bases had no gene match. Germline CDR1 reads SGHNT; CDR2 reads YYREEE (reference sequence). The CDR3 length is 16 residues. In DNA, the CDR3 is TGTGCCAGCAGCCCCGGACTAGCGGGGCCCGGGGGTGCGCAGTATTTT. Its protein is CASSPGLAGPGGAQYF.

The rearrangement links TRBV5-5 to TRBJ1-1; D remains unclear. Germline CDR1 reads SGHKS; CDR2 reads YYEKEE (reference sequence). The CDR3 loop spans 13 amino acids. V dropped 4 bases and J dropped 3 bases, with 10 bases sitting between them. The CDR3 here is CASSQAVDTEAFF. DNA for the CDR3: TGTGCCAGCAGCCAGGCCGTCGACACTGAAGCTTTCTTT.

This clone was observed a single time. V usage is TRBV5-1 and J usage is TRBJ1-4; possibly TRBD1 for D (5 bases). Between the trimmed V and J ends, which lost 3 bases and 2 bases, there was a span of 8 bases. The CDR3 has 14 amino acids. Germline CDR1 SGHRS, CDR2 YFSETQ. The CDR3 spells CASSSGFTNEKLFF. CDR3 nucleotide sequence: TGCGCCAGCAGCTCAGGGTTTACTAATGAAAAACTGTTTTTT.

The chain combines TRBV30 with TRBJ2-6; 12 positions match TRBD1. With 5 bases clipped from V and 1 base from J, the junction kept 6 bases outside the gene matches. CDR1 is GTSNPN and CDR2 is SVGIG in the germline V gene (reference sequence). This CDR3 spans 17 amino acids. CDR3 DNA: TGTGCCTGGTATCGGGACAGGGGGCGTTCTGGGGCCAACGTCCTGACTTTC. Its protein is CAWYRDRGRSGANVLTF.

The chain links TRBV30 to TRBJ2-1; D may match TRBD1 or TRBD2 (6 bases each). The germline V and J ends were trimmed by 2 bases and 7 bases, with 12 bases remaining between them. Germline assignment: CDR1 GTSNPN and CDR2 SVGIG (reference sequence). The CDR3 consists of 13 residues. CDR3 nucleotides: TGTGCCTGGAGTCCCGGGGGCTTGAATGAGCAGTTCTTC. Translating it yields CAWSPGGLNEQFF.

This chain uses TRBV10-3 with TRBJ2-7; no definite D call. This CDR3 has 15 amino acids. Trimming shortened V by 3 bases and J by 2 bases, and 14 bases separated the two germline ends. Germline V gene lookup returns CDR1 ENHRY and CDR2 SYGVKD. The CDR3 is CAISDSRRETYEQYF. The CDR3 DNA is TGTGCCATCAGTGACTCAAGGAGAGAAACCTACGAGCAGTACTTC.

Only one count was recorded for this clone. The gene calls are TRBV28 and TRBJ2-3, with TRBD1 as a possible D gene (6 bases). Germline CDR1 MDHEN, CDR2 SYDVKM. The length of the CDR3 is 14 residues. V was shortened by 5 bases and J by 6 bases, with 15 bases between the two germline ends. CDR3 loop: CASSNSDRPDTQYF. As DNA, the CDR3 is TGTGCCAGCAGTAACTCCGACAGGCCTGATACGCAGTATTTT.